This TCR beta chain was recorded in a study of blood T cell repertoires in COVID-19. Study information: Sites in the United States, Italy and Spain provided acute and convalescent COVID-19 samples. PBMCs, B-cell-depleted T cells, or T cells provided the cDNA or gDNA that made up the material.

Original data processing: Nucleated cell number was recorded as an estimate derived from reference gene primer amplification. Clones were read by immunoSEQ multiplex PCR, and TCRdb kept only the in-frame ones, dropping some. That table gives V, J and clone size, and the DNA gave D and trimming. The data contain some 170,000 clones, 80% to 90% of them singletons. The sequenced sample was peripheral blood. The origin of this receptor is a woman aged 45-65 years with acute or convalescent COVID-19.

In DNA, the CDR3 is TGTGCCAGCAGCCAAGATACCGGGTCCTACAATGAGCAGTTCTTC. Translated: CASSQDTGSYNEQFF. This chain links TRBV3-1 (or the pseudogene TRBV3-2) with TRBJ2-1; no firm D call. CDR1 is LGHDT and CDR2 is YNNKEL in the germline V gene (reference sequence). The ends were cut back, 0 bases at V and 1 base at J, with 7 bases in the middle. The CDR3 totals 15 residues.